The 30 T cell receptor beta chains below all came from one sample that was sequenced in a study of Ad26.COV2.S vaccination and SARS-CoV-2 variants. Profiling relied on immunoSEQ multiplex PCR, and the TCRdb table lists in-frame clones only, not all of them. The repertoire consists of about 500,000 clones, with roughly nine tenths occurring once and the leading ten covering 1.7%. Regarding treatment: about 20 received Ad26.COV2.S at low or high dose, single or two shots; about five received placebo; per-sample allocation not given. Vaccine and placebo recipients were sampled on day 63 after the first injection. Sequencing used peripheral blood, obtained in a trial of Ad26.COV2.S vaccine versus placebo. The receptors stem from a person between 18 and 65 years old who received the Ad26.COV2.S COVID-19 vaccine or a placebo.

The chain couples TRBV18 to TRBJ1-1; D possibly corresponds to TRBD1 (5 bases). Trimming shortened V by 3 bases and J by 0 bases, and 11 bases separated the two germline ends. The CDR3 is 15 residues long. Per the germline V gene, CDR1 is KGHSH and CDR2 is LQKENI. The CDR3 is CASSPRQTLNTEAFF. Written as DNA, the CDR3 is TGTGCCAGCTCACCCAGACAGACGTTGAACACTGAAGCTTTCTTT.

The J gene is TRBJ1-3, the V gene TRBV5-6; D not resolved. The CDR3 length is 16 residues. Germline V CDR1 and CDR2: SGHDT, YYEEEE. Trimming cost V 3 bases and J 3 bases, with 16 bases left between them. CDR3 in amino acids: CASSYWTGSSGNTIYF. As DNA, the CDR3 is TGTGCCAGCAGCTACTGGACGGGATCGAGTGGAAACACCATATATTTT.

This clone was observed a few times. The rearrangement links TRBV2 to TRBJ2-7; D possibly matches TRBD1 or TRBD2 (6 bases each). The CDR3 totals 13 residues. Trimming took off 2 bases at V and 12 bases at J, with 17 bases between the two ends. CDR1 SNHLY and CDR2 FYNNEI come from the germline V gene. As DNA, the CDR3 is TGTGCCAGCAGTGAAATCGGCGGGACACCTCGGTACTTC. Translating gives CASSEIGGTPRYF.

The chain has TRBV18 and TRBJ2-5, with 8 bases identical to TRBD1. V lost 2 bases and J lost 4; bases outside the gene matches: 9. Germline V gene sequence: CDR1 KGHSH, CDR2 LQKENI. The length of the CDR3 is 16 residues. Here the CDR3 DNA reads TGTGCCAGCTCACCAAGACATGGGACAGGACGAGAGACCCAGTACTTC. Its protein product is CASSPRHGTGRETQYF.

The V call is TRBV3-1 (or the pseudogene TRBV3-2), the J call TRBJ1-2; D may be TRBD1 (6 bases). This CDR3 region has 14 residues. The V gene lost 6 bases and the J gene lost 8 bases, with 19 bases spanning the gap. Germline V gives CDR1 LGHDT, CDR2 YNNKEL (reference sequence). This chain's CDR3 is CASRTSRGSSGYTF. CDR3 coding DNA: TGTGCCAGCAGAACTTCTAGGGGGAGTTCGGGCTACACCTTC.

As for this clone: Other DNA sequences in the sample encode the same CDR3. Here the CDR3 DNA reads TGTGCCAGCAGTTTAGTTGGTTCCTACGAGCAGTACTTC. Its translation is CASSLVGSYEQYF. V gene TRBV27 combines with J gene TRBJ2-7; D uncertain. Trimming shortened V by 2 bases and J by 1 base, and 6 bases separated the two germline ends. CDR1 is MNHEY and CDR2 is SMNVEV in the germline V gene (reference sequence). The CDR3 is made up of 13 amino acids.

The chain recombines TRBV15 with TRBJ2-7; perhaps TRBD1 as D (5 bases). The CDR3 sequence is 19 residues long. V lost 2 bases and J lost 4, with 27 bases in between. Looked up from germline, CDR1 is LNHNV and CDR2 is YYDKDF (reference sequence). The CDR3 sequence: CATSRSPYTDSLVPYEQYF. The CDR3 nucleotides read TGTGCCACCAGCAGATCCCCGTACACCGACAGTTTAGTACCTTACGAGCAGTACTTC. Filled out from reference TRBV15 and TRBJ2-7, the complete variable domain reads DAMVIQNPRYQVTQFGKPVTLSCSQTLNHNVMYWYQQKSSQAPKLLFHYYDKDFNNEADTPDNFQSRRPNTSFCFLDIRSPGLGDTAMYLCATSRSPYTDSLVPYEQYFGPGTRLTVT.

The chain uses TRBV4-2 and TRBJ2-6; D is perhaps TRBD2 (5 bases). Trimming cost V 1 base and J 2 bases, with 9 bases left between them. Germline loops: CDR1 LGHNA, CDR2 YNFKEQ. The CDR3 length is 16 residues. Written as DNA, the CDR3 is TGTGCCAGCAGCCAAGCCTTGGGAGCTGGGGCCAACGTCCTGACTTTC. This codes for CASSQALGAGANVLTF.

The genes are TRBV27 and TRBJ2-3; D is undetermined. V was clipped by 6 bases and J by 5 bases, with 15 bases between them. Germline V gene data show CDR1 as MNHEY and CDR2 as SMNVEV (reference sequence). The CDR3 contains 14 residues. For the CDR3, the DNA is TGTGCCAGCAGCTACCGAATTGGGGTAGATACGCAGTATTTT. Its translation is CASSYRIGVDTQYF.

The chain carries TRBV6-5 and TRBJ1-1; possibly TRBD1 for D (5 bases). V gave up 6 bases and J gave up 2 bases, with 13 bases separating them. The CDR3 covers 14 residues. The germline CDR1 and CDR2 sequences are MNHEY and SVGAGI. The CDR3: CASRPRERNTEAFF. In DNA, the CDR3 is TGTGCCAGCAGGCCCAGGGAAAGAAACACTGAAGCTTTCTTT.

V usage is TRBV18 and J usage is TRBJ2-1; 11 nucleotides agree with TRBD2. Germline loops: CDR1 KGHSH, CDR2 LQKENI. V lost 3 bases, J lost 7 bases, and 2 bases stayed unmatched. This CDR3 has 14 amino acids. The chain's CDR3 is CASSPGLAENEQFF. Here the CDR3 DNA reads TGTGCCAGCTCACCGGGACTAGCGGAAAATGAGCAGTTCTTC.

There are a few counts of this clone. The genes are TRBV4-3 and TRBJ2-3, with D perhaps TRBD2 (6 bases). V lost 0 bases and J 5 bases, leaving 15 bases between the germline ends. Germline V gene lookup returns CDR1 LGHNA and CDR2 YSLEER. The CDR3 is 16 residues long. CDR3 region: CASSQDWGGVGDTQYF. CDR3 in DNA: TGCGCCAGCAGCCAAGATTGGGGCGGGGTTGGAGATACGCAGTATTTT.

V and J are TRBV5-4 and TRBJ2-1; D may correspond to TRBD1 or TRBD2 (7 bases each). The CDR3 contains 12 residues. Germline V lookup: CDR1 SGHNT, CDR2 YYREEE (reference sequence). V lost 5 bases and J 9 bases, leaving 12 bases between the germline ends. The CDR3 bases are TGTGCCAGCAGAGGGGGGGACAGTGAGCAGTTCTTC. It yields the protein CASRGGDSEQFF. Looking up the rest from reference TRBV5-4 and TRBJ2-1 gives the full variable domain: ETGVTQSPTHLIKTRGQQVTLRCSSQSGHNTVSWYQQALGQGPQFIFQYYREEENGRGNFPPRFSGLQFPNYSSELNVNALELDDSALYLCASRGGDSEQFFGPGTRLTVL.

This chain uses TRBV10-3 with TRBJ2-1; D is perhaps TRBD1 or TRBD2 (5 bases each). Germline CDR1 reads ENHRY; CDR2 reads SYGVKD. The CDR3 runs to 14 residues. V was cut by 10 bases and J by 7 bases, with 20 bases left in between. The CDR3 nucleotides read TGTGCCACCCTTCACGGAGAGGGGTTAAATGAGCAGTTCTTC. Encoded protein: CATLHGEGLNEQFF.

This clone was observed once. The genes are TRBV25-1 and TRBJ2-1; D is undetermined. The ends were cut back, 2 bases at V and 9 bases at J, with 11 bases in the middle. CDR1 is MGHDK, CDR2 SYGVNS, per germline. The CDR3 contains 13 residues. Here the CDR3 reads CASSEATATEQFF. CDR3 DNA sequence: TGTGCCAGCAGTGAAGCCACAGCTACTGAGCAGTTCTTC.

The chain recombines TRBV30 with TRBJ1-2; 10 bases are a match to TRBD1. The CDR3 has 12 amino acids. Germline V CDR1 and CDR2: GTSNPN, SVGIG (reference sequence). V gave up 5 bases and J gave up 5 bases; unmatched junction bases: 2. The chain's CDR3 is CAWGDRGYGYTF. The CDR3 bases are TGTGCCTGGGGGGACAGGGGATATGGCTACACCTTC.

V and J are TRBV5-1 and TRBJ2-3, with 9 nucleotides matching TRBD1. Per germline, CDR1 SGHRS and CDR2 YFSETQ. J was trimmed by 3 bases and V by 0 bases; bases with no gene match: 8. The CDR3 is 17 residues long. CDR3 in amino acids: CASSLDGQGMGTDTQYF. The CDR3, as DNA: TGCGCCAGCAGCTTGGACGGACAGGGGATGGGGACAGATACGCAGTATTTT.

The gene calls are TRBV25-1 and TRBJ1-4, with D unclear. Trimming removed 5 bases at V and 6 bases at J, with 10 bases between. The CDR3 totals 13 residues. Germline loops: CDR1 MGHDK, CDR2 SYGVNS. CDR3 DNA sequence: TGTGCCAGCAGTTTAGGACCCGATGAAAAACTGTTTTTT. It translates to CASSLGPDEKLFF.

This sequence joins TRBV19 and TRBJ2-2; tentative D call: TRBD1 (6 bases). CDR1 is LNHDA and CDR2 is SQIVND in the germline V gene (reference sequence). The CDR3 totals 17 residues. Trimming removed 2 bases from V and 1 base from J, with 14 bases in between. CDR3 region: CASSIFVRGLNTGELFF. DNA for the CDR3: TGTGCCAGTAGTATATTTGTCAGGGGCCTGAACACCGGGGAGCTGTTTTTT.

The rearrangement uses TRBV3-1 (or the pseudogene TRBV3-2) and TRBJ1-2; no clear D. The ends were cut back, 4 bases at V and 8 bases at J, with 20 bases in the middle. The CDR3 is 15 amino acids. Germline-derived CDR1 and CDR2 are LGHDT and YNNKEL (reference sequence). The CDR3, as DNA: TGTGCCAGCAGCCCCCTTGACCGAGGCCGAGGGGGCTACACCTTC. This gives the protein CASSPLDRGRGGYTF.

The V call is TRBV15, the J call TRBJ1-5; D is undetermined. The CDR3 has 14 residues. CDR1 and CDR2 from the germline V gene are LNHNV and YYDKDF (reference sequence). V was shortened by 5 bases and J by 4 bases, with 12 bases between the two germline ends. CDR3 sequence (DNA): TGTGCCACCAGCCGGCTTAATTTGAATCAGCCCCAGCATTTT. This sequence encodes CATSRLNLNQPQHF.

The chain has TRBV6-2 or TRBV6-3 and TRBJ2-1, with 8 bases aligning to TRBD2. V lost 5 bases to trimming and J lost 7 bases; unmatched junction nucleotides: 16. Germline V gene data show CDR1 as MNHEY and CDR2 as SVGEGT. The CDR3 is 17 amino acids. CDR3 sequence: CASSPKILGGAGNEQFF. For the CDR3, the DNA is TGTGCCAGCAGTCCGAAAATTCTCGGGGGGGCGGGTAATGAGCAGTTCTTC.

V usage is TRBV18 and J usage is TRBJ2-1; no clear D gene. The V gene lost 2 bases and the J gene lost 0 bases, with 5 bases spanning the gap. Germline V CDR1 and CDR2: KGHSH, LQKENI. The CDR3 is 14 residues long. The CDR3 sequence: CASSPSTSYNEQFF. In DNA form, the CDR3 reads TGTGCCAGCTCACCATCGACCTCCTACAATGAGCAGTTCTTC.

The rearrangement joins TRBV12-3 or TRBV12-4 to TRBJ2-7; no definite D call. V dropped 5 bases and J dropped 6 bases, with 14 bases sitting between them. The CDR3 is 13 residues long. As DNA, the CDR3 is TGTGCCAGCAGTCGCACCCCTGCAAGCGAGCAGTACTTC. Its translation is CASSRTPASEQYF.

This sequence joins TRBV14 and TRBJ1-2; D might be TRBD1 (5 bases). The CDR3 is 15 amino acids. Trimming cost V 0 bases and J 2 bases, with 10 bases left between them. Per germline, CDR1 SGHDN and CDR2 FVKESK. The CDR3 DNA reads TGTGCCAGCAGCCAAGATCCAGGGACCAACTATGGCTACACCTTC. Translated, it gives CASSQDPGTNYGYTF.

This chain links TRBV15 with TRBJ2-5; 8 bases align to TRBD1. The CDR3 is made up of 14 amino acids. J lost 5 bases, V lost 5 bases, and 7 bases had no gene match. CDR1 is LNHNV, CDR2 YYDKDF, per germline (reference sequence). Here the CDR3 reads CATSGGQGGETQYF. The CDR3 nucleotides are TGTGCCACCAGCGGAGGACAGGGTGGCGAGACCCAGTACTTC.

This sequence joins TRBV7-9 and TRBJ2-1; D not certain. CDR1 and CDR2 (germline): SEHNR, FQNEAQ (reference sequence). The CDR3 length is 12 residues. The V end lost 4 bases, the J end lost 8 bases, and 9 bases lay between the germline ends. CDR3 nucleotides: TGTGCCAGCAGCTCCGACACTCATGAGCAGTTCTTC. Amino acids: CASSSDTHEQFF. The whole variable domain, filled in from reference TRBV7-9 and TRBJ2-1, reads DTGVSQNPRHKITKRGQNVTFRCDPISEHNRLYWYRQTLGQGPEFLTYFQNEAQLEKSRLLSDRFSAERPKGSFSTLEIQRTEQGDSAMYLCASSSDTHEQFFGPGTRLTVL.

The gene calls are TRBV6-5 and TRBJ1-1; 9 bases line up with TRBD1. The CDR3 runs to 16 residues. V dropped 2 bases and J dropped 0; count of bases not matched to a gene: 4. Germline V CDR1 and CDR2: MNHEY, SVGAGI. CDR3 coding DNA: TGTGCCAGCAGTTACAAATACAGGGGGCTGAACACTGAAGCTTTCTTT. Its translation: CASSYKYRGLNTEAFF.

The CDR3 loop is CSVAQASSNYGYTF. The CDR3 DNA reads as TGCAGCGTTGCGCAGGCATCATCTAACTATGGCTACACCTTC. V gene TRBV29-1 combines with J gene TRBJ1-2; D not resolved. The CDR3 covers 14 residues. Germline V gene data show CDR1 as SQVTM and CDR2 as ANQGSEA. Trimming took off 4 bases at V and 0 bases at J, with 12 bases between the two ends.

As to this clone: In the same sample, other DNA sequences code for this CDR3. The rearrangement joins TRBV10-3 to TRBJ2-7; unclear D gene. The CDR3 runs 12 residues. The ends were cut back, 4 bases at V and 0 bases at J, with 4 bases in the middle. CDR1 is ENHRY and CDR2 is SYGVKD in the germline V gene. The CDR3 DNA is TGTGCCATCAGTGGAGACTCCTACGAGCAGTACTTC. This gives the protein CAISGDSYEQYF.